The source of this T cell receptor beta chain is a study of blood T cell repertoires in COVID-19. For the study at large: Italy, Spain and the United States were the sources of the convalescent and acute COVID-19 samples. In each case, the material was cDNA or gDNA derived from T cells, B-cell-depleted T cells, or PBMCs.

Germline V CDR1 and CDR2: KGHSH, LQKENI. The CDR3 is made up of 13 amino acids. The V end was cut by 3 bases, the J end by 5 bases, with 8 bases between. Method: immunoSEQ multiplex PCR; TCRdb's copy keeps in-frame clones and lacks some. The sample has more than 200,000 clones; around 80% are singletons. Points on this clone: This same CDR3 is encoded by further DNA sequences in the sample.

The sequencing sample was made of peripheral blood. The source is a man between 35 and 55 years old with acute or convalescent COVID-19. This rearrangement joins TRBV18 to TRBJ1-5; tentatively, D is TRBD1 (5 bases). CDR3 sequence: CASSPGGDQPQHF. CDR3 DNA: TGTGCCAGCTCACCGGGAGGGGATCAGCCCCAGCATTTT.